Following are 18 T cell receptor beta chains from one sample sequenced in a study of blood T cell repertoires in COVID-19 (dated by TCRdb to about 2020). The method was the immunoSEQ multiplex PCR assay. Not all clones reach the TCRdb copy of this immuneACCESS table, which keeps in-frame sequences only. Checked studies attribute under half of the gap to unresolved V genes and leave the rest unexplained. This sample holds about 300,000 clones; around 87% were observed only once. The ten most abundant clones make up 1.3% of the sample. Sequences were obtained from peripheral blood. The receptors stem from a man aged 65 to 85 with acute or convalescent COVID-19.

The chain couples TRBV7-2 to TRBJ1-6, with 7 nucleotides matching TRBD1. The CDR3 extends over 12 amino acids. V was pared by 10 bases and J by 9 bases, with 6 bases of the junction left unmatched. Germline loops: CDR1 SGHTA, CDR2 FQGNSA. DNA for the CDR3: TGTGCCACAGGACAGGCGGGTTCACCCCTCCACTTT. It specifies CATGQAGSPLHF.

The chain joins TRBV18 to TRBJ1-5; 9 bases line up with TRBD1. J gave up 4 bases and V 2 bases, and 3 bases lay outside the gene matches. Germline V CDR1 and CDR2: KGHSH, LQKENI. CDR3 length equals 15 residues. CDR3 loop: CASSPMGTGNQPQHF. Written as DNA, the CDR3 is TGTGCCAGCTCACCAATGGGGACAGGGAATCAGCCCCAGCATTTT. Full variable domain (outside the CDR3, taken from reference TRBV18 and TRBJ1-5): NAGVMQNPRHLVRRRGQEARLRCSPMKGHSHVYWYRQLPEEGLKFMVYLQKENIIDESGMPKERFSAEFPKEGPSILRIQQVVRGDSAAYFCASSPMGTGNQPQHFGDGTRLSIL.

The rearrangement uses TRBV5-6 and TRBJ2-2; D is unresolved. Germline lookup yields CDR1 SGHDT and CDR2 YYEEEE. The ends were cut back, 1 base at V and 1 base at J, with 5 bases in the middle. There are 14 residues in the CDR3. The CDR3 sequence: CASSLTRNTGELFF. In DNA, the CDR3 is TGTGCCAGCAGCTTGACGAGGAACACCGGGGAGCTGTTTTTT.

This chain joins TRBV7-9 and TRBJ2-5; the D is unclear. Trimming cost V 5 bases and J 2 bases, with 3 bases left between them. Germline V lookup: CDR1 SEHNR, CDR2 FQNEAQ (reference sequence). The CDR3 has 11 residues. CDR3 nucleotide sequence: TGTGCCAGCAGCCATCAAGAGACCCAGTACTTC. Protein product: CASSHQETQYF.

The CDR3 here is CASSTTTGTPQPQHF. The CDR3 bases are TGTGCCAGCAGTACTACGACAGGGACCCCTCAGCCCCAGCATTTT. The chain recombines TRBV6-6 with TRBJ1-5; 7 bases line up with TRBD1. CDR1 is MNHNY and CDR2 is SVGAGI in the germline V gene (reference sequence). CDR3 size: 15 residues. Germline trimming cut 5 bases from V and 6 bases from J; bases unmatched to any gene: 10.

This chain joins TRBV28 and TRBJ2-1; 10 bases line up with TRBD2. Losses at the gene ends were 4 bases for V and 6 bases for J; bases not matched to a gene: 9. The CDR3 runs 16 residues. Germline-derived CDR1 and CDR2 are MDHEN and SYDVKM. CDR3 nucleotides: TGTGCCAGCAGTTCACGGACTAGCGGAAACCCCAATGAGCAGTTCTTC. Translation gives CASSSRTSGNPNEQFF. Combining the CDR3 with reference TRBV28 and TRBJ2-1 gives the whole variable domain DVKVTQSSRYLVKRTGEKVFLECVQDMDHENMFWYRQDPGLGLRLIYFSYDVKMKEKGDIPEGYSVSREKKERFSLILESASTNQTSMYLCASSSRTSGNPNEQFFGPGTRLTVL.

The chain combines TRBV3-1 (or the pseudogene TRBV3-2) with TRBJ1-1, with D perhaps TRBD1 (5 bases). The CDR3 is made up of 14 amino acids. V lost 3 bases and J lost 6, with 14 bases in between. CDR1 LGHDT and CDR2 YNNKEL come from the germline V gene (reference sequence). The chain's CDR3 is CASSQAGSSAEAFF. Here the CDR3 DNA reads TGTGCCAGCAGCCAGGCAGGGTCTTCAGCTGAAGCTTTCTTT.

This sequence joins TRBV19 and TRBJ2-3, with 8 bases matching TRBD2. The CDR3 runs to 16 residues. V trimming: 4 bases; J trimming: 4 bases; junction bases outside the gene matches: 10. Germline-derived CDR1 and CDR2 are LNHDA and SQIVND (reference sequence). The CDR3 DNA follows: TGTGCCAGTAGTAAAGGGTACCGGGGGGGCCCAGATACGCAGTATTTT. Its translation: CASSKGYRGGPDTQYF.

CDR3 nucleotide sequence: TGTGCCAGCAGTTACAACCTCCGGGACAGGGGAAGGAGGCCTGAAGCTTTCTTT. Translated, it gives CASSYNLRDRGRRPEAFF. This sequence joins TRBV6-2 or TRBV6-3 and TRBJ1-1; 10 bases match TRBD1. The CDR3 runs 18 residues. V lost 2 bases to trimming and J lost 6 bases; unmatched junction nucleotides: 15. Germline CDR1 reads MNHEY; CDR2 reads SVGEGT.

The rearrangement links TRBV9 to TRBJ2-2; weak D call: TRBD1 (5 bases). V gave up 2 bases and J gave up 1 base, with 6 bases separating them. The CDR3 consists of 14 residues. Per the germline V gene, CDR1 is SGDLS and CDR2 is YYNGEE. The CDR3 DNA reads TGTGCCAGCAGCGTTACAGGGAACACCGGGGAGCTGTTTTTT. Protein sequence: CASSVTGNTGELFF.

This chain uses TRBV3-1 (or the pseudogene TRBV3-2) with TRBJ1-1; a weak D match, TRBD1 (6 bases). Trimming stripped 7 bases from V and 5 bases from J, with 20 bases between. The CDR3 loop spans 15 amino acids. Germline values: CDR1 LGHDT, CDR2 YNNKEL (reference sequence). The CDR3 protein is CASTRGPGWGTEAFF. CDR3 DNA sequence: TGTGCCAGCACCAGGGGTCCCGGGTGGGGGACTGAAGCTTTCTTT.

The gene calls are TRBV7-9 and TRBJ2-2; 9 bases line up with TRBD1. CDR1 and CDR2 from the germline V gene are SEHNR and FQNEAQ (reference sequence). V lost 0 bases, J lost 6 bases, and 8 bases stayed unmatched. This CDR3 contains 17 residues. The CDR3 DNA follows: TGTGCCAGCAGCTTAGCCGACAGGGGGTACAGAGCCGGGGAGCTGTTTTTT. Its translation: CASSLADRGYRAGELFF.

The rearrangement uses TRBV11-3 and TRBJ2-7; perhaps TRBD1 as D (5 bases). There are 19 residues in the CDR3. V gave up 1 base and J gave up 0 bases, with 22 bases separating them. CDR1 is SGHNT and CDR2 is YENEEA in the germline V gene. The CDR3 region has the DNA TGTGCCAGCAGCTTAGTTCGAGACAGAGACAGAAACCGCTCCTACGAGCAGTACTTC. Encoded protein: CASSLVRDRDRNRSYEQYF. Based on the CDR3 plus reference TRBV11-3 and TRBJ2-7, the full variable domain is EAGVVQSPRYKIIEKKQPVAFWCNPISGHNTLYWYLQNLGQGPELLIRYENEEAVDDSQLPKDRFSAERLKGVDSTLKIQPAELGDSAVYLCASSLVRDRDRNRSYEQYFGPGTRLTVT.

The chain couples TRBV28 to TRBJ1-1, with a possible D match to TRBD1 (6 bases). Germline V gene lookup returns CDR1 MDHEN and CDR2 SYDVKM. V was cut by 7 bases and J by 6 bases, with 18 bases left in between. The CDR3 has 14 amino acids. The CDR3, as DNA: TGTGCCAGCACCCCAAGGGGGGGGACTTCTGAAGCTTTCTTT. Amino acid sequence: CASTPRGGTSEAFF.

This clone has just one count. This rearrangement joins TRBV11-3 to TRBJ2-3; 7 bases are a match to TRBD2. Trimming removed 5 bases from V and 6 bases from J; junction bases left unmatched: 8. CDR3 size: 14 residues. Germline values: CDR1 SGHNT, CDR2 YENEEA. The CDR3: CASSPGLGVDTQYF. Here the CDR3 DNA reads TGTGCCAGCAGCCCCGGACTAGGGGTTGATACGCAGTATTTT. The variable domain in full, with the rest retrieved from reference TRBV11-3 and TRBJ2-3, is EAGVVQSPRYKIIEKKQPVAFWCNPISGHNTLYWYLQNLGQGPELLIRYENEEAVDDSQLPKDRFSAERLKGVDSTLKIQPAELGDSAVYLCASSPGLGVDTQYFGPGTRLTVL.

The gene calls are TRBV7-9 and TRBJ2-2; 11 nucleotides align to TRBD2. The CDR3 sequence is 18 residues long. CDR1 and CDR2 from the germline V gene are SEHNR and FQNEAQ (reference sequence). Losses at the gene ends were 5 bases for V and 4 bases for J; bases not matched to a gene: 12. The CDR3 here is CASSHGIAGGQPTGELFF. In DNA form, the CDR3 reads TGTGCCAGCAGCCATGGAATAGCGGGGGGGCAGCCCACCGGGGAGCTGTTTTTT.

V usage is TRBV27 and J usage is TRBJ2-2; TRBD2 might be the D (6 bases). The CDR3 runs to 17 residues. Germline CDR1 and CDR2: MNHEY and SMNVEV (reference sequence). The ends were cut back, 3 bases at V and 6 bases at J, with 20 bases in the middle. This CDR3 is CASSFILSSGLPGELFF. The CDR3 bases are TGTGCCAGCAGTTTTATTTTGAGTAGCGGACTACCCGGGGAGCTGTTTTTT.

The chain employs TRBV7-2 and TRBJ2-2, with TRBD1 as a possible D gene (6 bases). Germline V CDR1 and CDR2: SGHTA, FQGNSA. The CDR3 spans 15 residues. Trimming removed 4 bases from V and 3 bases from J, with 12 bases in between. The CDR3 bases are TGTGCCAGCAGCTACCGGGACACCTACACCGGGGAGCTGTTTTTT. It yields the protein CASSYRDTYTGELFF.